This is a list of T cell receptor beta chains from one sample in a study of blood T cell repertoires in COVID-19. Libraries were prepared by immunoSEQ multiplex PCR; TCRdb keeps only in-frame clonotypes and omits some of them. The sample has hundreds of thousands of clones, 90% to 95% seen once. The sample consisted of peripheral blood. The receptors shown here come from a woman under 30 who had recovered from COVID-19. The CDR3 runs from the conserved cysteine through the conserved F or W. The order of the fields is clone size, D gene, J gene, V gene, CDR3 protein, CDR3 DNA. D genes are given only for firm matches. Only some rows state a clone size, as once, few, many or a class for expanded clones.

clone size: .; D gene: .; J gene: TRBJ2-3; V gene: TRBV28; CDR3 protein: CASSSGGAAEGADTQYF; CDR3 DNA: TGTGCCAGCAGCTCCGGGGGAGCAGCCGAAGGTGCAGATACGCAGTATTTT
clone size: .; D gene: TRBD1; J gene: TRBJ1-1; V gene: TRBV3-1/TRBV3-2; CDR3 protein: CASSQVYRGNTEAFF; CDR3 DNA: TGTGCCAGCAGCCAAGTTTACAGGGGTAACACTGAAGCTTTCTTT
clone size: .; D gene: .; J gene: TRBJ1-2; V gene: TRBV6-2/TRBV6-3; CDR3 protein: CASSYSIGDGYTF; CDR3 DNA: TGTGCCAGCAGTTACTCGATAGGGGATGGCTACACCTTC
clone size: .; D gene: TRBD2; J gene: TRBJ2-1; V gene: TRBV27; CDR3 protein: CASSPGTSGTFFENEQFF; CDR3 DNA: TGTGCCAGCAGTCCAGGGACTAGCGGGACCTTCTTCGAAAATGAGCAGTTCTTC
clone size: .; D gene: .; J gene: TRBJ2-1; V gene: TRBV2; CDR3 protein: CASREILVGEQFF; CDR3 DNA: TGTGCCAGCAGAGAAATACTAGTCGGTGAGCAGTTCTTC
clone size: .; D gene: .; J gene: TRBJ1-2; V gene: TRBV11-2; CDR3 protein: CASSLAEGLGGYTF; CDR3 DNA: TGTGCCAGCAGCTTAGCGGAGGGGCTGGGTGGCTACACCTTC
clone size: many; D gene: TRBD1; J gene: TRBJ1-2; V gene: TRBV3-1/TRBV3-2; CDR3 protein: CASSQGNRGDLGYTF; CDR3 DNA: TGTGCCAGCAGCCAAGGGAACAGGGGAGATTTAGGCTACACCTTC
clone size: .; D gene: .; J gene: TRBJ1-2; V gene: TRBV30; CDR3 protein: CAWSEGRIWNGYTF; CDR3 DNA: TGTGCCTGGAGCGAGGGCAGGATTTGGAATGGCTACACCTTC
clone size: few; D gene: TRBD2; J gene: TRBJ2-1; V gene: TRBV6-1; CDR3 protein: CASSEEAGGGSYNEQFF; CDR3 DNA: TGTGCCAGCAGTGAAGAAGCGGGAGGGGGCTCCTACAATGAGCAGTTCTTC
clone size: .; D gene: .; J gene: TRBJ1-1; V gene: TRBV11-3; CDR3 protein: CASSLDSARMNTEAFF; CDR3 DNA: TGTGCCAGCAGCTTAGATTCTGCCAGAATGAACACTGAAGCTTTCTTT
clone size: .; D gene: TRBD2; J gene: TRBJ2-5; V gene: TRBV27; CDR3 protein: CASSPEGRGLASETQYF; CDR3 DNA: TGTGCCAGCAGTCCCGAGGGGCGGGGACTAGCGAGCGAGACCCAGTACTTC
clone size: .; D gene: TRBD1; J gene: TRBJ1-5; V gene: TRBV6-2/TRBV6-3; CDR3 protein: CASSYSIGQGVSNQPQHF; CDR3 DNA: TGTGCCAGCAGTTACTCTATCGGACAGGGGGTTAGCAATCAGCCCCAGCATTTT
clone size: .; D gene: .; J gene: TRBJ2-4; V gene: TRBV10-2; CDR3 protein: CASKILHGIQYF; CDR3 DNA: TGCGCCAGCAAAATACTACACGGCATTCAGTACTTC
clone size: .; D gene: .; J gene: TRBJ1-5; V gene: TRBV5-1; CDR3 protein: CASSLSDRSNQPQHF; CDR3 DNA: TGCGCCAGCAGCTTGAGTGACAGAAGCAATCAGCCCCAGCATTTT
clone size: .; D gene: TRBD2; J gene: TRBJ2-1; V gene: TRBV9; CDR3 protein: CASSLSPGLAGGSSYNEQFF; CDR3 DNA: TGTGCCAGCAGCCTCTCCCCGGGGCTAGCGGGCGGGAGCTCCTACAATGAGCAGTTCTTC
clone size: .; D gene: .; J gene: TRBJ1-2; V gene: TRBV6-2/TRBV6-3; CDR3 protein: CASSRVREYGYTF; CDR3 DNA: TGTGCCAGCAGTCGCGTTCGAGAGTACGGCTACACCTTC
clone size: .; D gene: .; J gene: TRBJ1-6; V gene: TRBV7-9; CDR3 protein: CASSLDGMGASPLHF; CDR3 DNA: TGTGCCAGCAGCTTAGACGGGATGGGGGCTTCACCCCTCCACTTT
clone size: .; D gene: TRBD2; J gene: TRBJ2-5; V gene: TRBV4-3; CDR3 protein: CASSQGTSRETQYF; CDR3 DNA: TGCGCCAGCAGCCAGGGGACTAGCCGAGAGACCCAGTACTTC